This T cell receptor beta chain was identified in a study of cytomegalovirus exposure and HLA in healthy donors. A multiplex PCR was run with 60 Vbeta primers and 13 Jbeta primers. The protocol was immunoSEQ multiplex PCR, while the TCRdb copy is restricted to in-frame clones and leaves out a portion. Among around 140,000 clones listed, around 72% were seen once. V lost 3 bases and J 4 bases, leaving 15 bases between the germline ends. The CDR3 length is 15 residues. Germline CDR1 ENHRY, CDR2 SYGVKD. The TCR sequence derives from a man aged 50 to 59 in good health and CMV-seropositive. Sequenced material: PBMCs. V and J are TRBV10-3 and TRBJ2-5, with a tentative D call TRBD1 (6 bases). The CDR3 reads CAISDGGAGGETQYF. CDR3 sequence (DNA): TGTGCCATCAGTGATGGGGGCGCGGGTGGAGAGACCCAGTACTTC.